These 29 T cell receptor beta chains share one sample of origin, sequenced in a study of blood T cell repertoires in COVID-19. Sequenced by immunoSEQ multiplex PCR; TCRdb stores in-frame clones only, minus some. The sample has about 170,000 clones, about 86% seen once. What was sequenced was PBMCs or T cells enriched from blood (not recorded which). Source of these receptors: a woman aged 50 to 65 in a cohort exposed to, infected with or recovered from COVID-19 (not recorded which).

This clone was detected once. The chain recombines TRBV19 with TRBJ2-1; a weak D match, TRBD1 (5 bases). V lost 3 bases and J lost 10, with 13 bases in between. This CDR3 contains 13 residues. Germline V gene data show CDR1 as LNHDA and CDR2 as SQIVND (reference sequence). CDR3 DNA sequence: TGTGCCAGTAGTATCCTCTCAGGGAACGAGCAGTTCTTC. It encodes CASSILSGNEQFF.

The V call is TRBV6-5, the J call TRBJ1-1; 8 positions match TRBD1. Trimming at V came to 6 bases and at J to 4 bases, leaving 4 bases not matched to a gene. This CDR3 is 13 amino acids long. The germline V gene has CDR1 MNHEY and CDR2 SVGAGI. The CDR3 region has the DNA TGTGCCAGCAGGCAGGGGGCCTTCACTGAAGCTTTCTTT. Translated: CASRQGAFTEAFF.

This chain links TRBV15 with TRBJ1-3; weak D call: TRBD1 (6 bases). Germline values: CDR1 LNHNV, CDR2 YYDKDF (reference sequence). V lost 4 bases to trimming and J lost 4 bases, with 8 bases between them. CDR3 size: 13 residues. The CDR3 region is CATSNREGNTIYF. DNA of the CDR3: TGTGCCACCAGCAACAGGGAAGGAAACACCATATATTTT.

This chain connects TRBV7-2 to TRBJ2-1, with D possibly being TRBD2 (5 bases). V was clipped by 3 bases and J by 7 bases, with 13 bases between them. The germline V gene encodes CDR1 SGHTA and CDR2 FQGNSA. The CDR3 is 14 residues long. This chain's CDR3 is CASSFDPSSNEQFF. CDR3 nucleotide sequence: TGTGCCAGCAGCTTTGATCCTAGCAGTAATGAGCAGTTCTTC.

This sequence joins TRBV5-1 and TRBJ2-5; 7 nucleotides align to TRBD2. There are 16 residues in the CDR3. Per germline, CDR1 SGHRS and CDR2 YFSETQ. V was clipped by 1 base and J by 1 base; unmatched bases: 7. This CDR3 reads CASSLRLAEFQETQYF. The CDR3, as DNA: TGCGCCAGCAGCTTGCGCCTAGCGGAATTCCAAGAGACCCAGTACTTC.

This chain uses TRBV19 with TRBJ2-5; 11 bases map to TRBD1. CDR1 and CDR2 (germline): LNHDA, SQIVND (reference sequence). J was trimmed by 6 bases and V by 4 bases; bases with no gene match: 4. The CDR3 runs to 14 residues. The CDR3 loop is CASSTGQGAKTQYF. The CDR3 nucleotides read TGTGCCAGTAGTACAGGACAGGGGGCGAAGACCCAGTACTTC.

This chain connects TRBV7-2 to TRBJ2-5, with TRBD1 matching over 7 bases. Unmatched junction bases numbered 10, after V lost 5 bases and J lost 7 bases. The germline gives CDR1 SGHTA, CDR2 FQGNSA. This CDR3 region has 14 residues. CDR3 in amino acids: CASSTYRGGGTQYF. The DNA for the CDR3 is TGTGCCAGCAGCACCTACAGGGGCGGTGGGACCCAGTACTTC.

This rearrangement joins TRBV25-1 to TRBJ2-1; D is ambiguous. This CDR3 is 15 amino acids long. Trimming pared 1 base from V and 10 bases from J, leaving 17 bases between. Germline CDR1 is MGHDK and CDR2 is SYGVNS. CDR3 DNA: TGTGCCAGCAGTGAATCAATCATTAGAGTTAACGAGCAGTTCTTC. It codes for CASSESIIRVNEQFF.

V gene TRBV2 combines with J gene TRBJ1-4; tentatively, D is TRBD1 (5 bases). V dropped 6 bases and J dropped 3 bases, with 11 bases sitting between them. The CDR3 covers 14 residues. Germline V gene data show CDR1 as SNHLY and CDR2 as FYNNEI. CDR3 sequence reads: CASSIREANEKLFF. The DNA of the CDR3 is TGTGCCAGCAGCATCAGGGAGGCTAATGAAAAACTGTTTTTT.

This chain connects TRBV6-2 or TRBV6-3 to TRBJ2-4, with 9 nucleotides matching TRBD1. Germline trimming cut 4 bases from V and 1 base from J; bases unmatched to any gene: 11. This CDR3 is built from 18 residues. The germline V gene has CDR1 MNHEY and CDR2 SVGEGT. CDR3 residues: CASSWGQGSLVAKNIQYF. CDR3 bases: TGTGCCAGCAGTTGGGGACAGGGAAGTCTCGTGGCCAAAAACATTCAGTACTTC.

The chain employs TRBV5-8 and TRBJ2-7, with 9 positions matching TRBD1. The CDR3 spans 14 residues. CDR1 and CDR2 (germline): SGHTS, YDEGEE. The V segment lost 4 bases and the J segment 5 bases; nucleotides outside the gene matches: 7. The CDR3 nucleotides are TGTGCCAGCAGCGCCGGGACAGGGATTGACGAGCAGTACTTC. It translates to CASSAGTGIDEQYF.

CDR3 residues: CASSGTGNYNTEAFF. The CDR3 nucleotides are TGTGCCAGCTCCGGGACAGGGAATTATAACACTGAAGCTTTCTTT. The gene calls are TRBV2 and TRBJ1-1; TRBD1 aligns across 9 bases. Germline V CDR1 and CDR2: SNHLY, FYNNEI. V lost 8 bases to trimming and J lost 2 bases; unmatched junction nucleotides: 9. There are 15 residues in the CDR3.

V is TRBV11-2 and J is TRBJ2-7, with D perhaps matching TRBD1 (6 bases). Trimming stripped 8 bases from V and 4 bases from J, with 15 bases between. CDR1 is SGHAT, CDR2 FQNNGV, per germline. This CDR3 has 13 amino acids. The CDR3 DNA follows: TGTGCCAGCCGCAGGGACATAGTTTACGAGCAGTACTTC. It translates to CASRRDIVYEQYF.

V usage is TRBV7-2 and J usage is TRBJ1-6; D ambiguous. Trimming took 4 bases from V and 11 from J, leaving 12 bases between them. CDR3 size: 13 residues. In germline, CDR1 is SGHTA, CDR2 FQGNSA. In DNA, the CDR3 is TGTGCCAGCAGCTCACCCGGGAGACCACCCCTCCACTTT. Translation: CASSSPGRPPLHF.

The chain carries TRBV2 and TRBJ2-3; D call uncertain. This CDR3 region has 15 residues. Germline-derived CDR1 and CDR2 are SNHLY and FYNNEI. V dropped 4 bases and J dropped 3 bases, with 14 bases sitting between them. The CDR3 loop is CASSGQVLVTDTQYF. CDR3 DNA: TGTGCCAGCAGTGGGCAGGTGTTGGTTACAGATACGCAGTATTTT.

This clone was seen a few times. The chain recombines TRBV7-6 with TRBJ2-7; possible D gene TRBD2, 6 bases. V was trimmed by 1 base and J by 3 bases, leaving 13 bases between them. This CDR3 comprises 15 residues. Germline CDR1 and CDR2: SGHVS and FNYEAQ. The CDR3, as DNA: TGTGCCAGCAGCTTAGGGGACTCCGGGTACTACGAGCAGTACTTC. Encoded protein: CASSLGDSGYYEQYF.

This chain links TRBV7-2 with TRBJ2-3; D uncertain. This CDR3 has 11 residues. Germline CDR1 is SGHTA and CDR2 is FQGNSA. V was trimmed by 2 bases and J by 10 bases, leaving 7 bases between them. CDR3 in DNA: TGTGCCAGCAGCTTATCCGAGGCGCAGTATTTT. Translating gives CASSLSEAQYF.

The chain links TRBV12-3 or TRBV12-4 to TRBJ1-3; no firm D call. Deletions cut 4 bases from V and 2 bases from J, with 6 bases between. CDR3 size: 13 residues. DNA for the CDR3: TGTGCCAGCAGTTCCTTTACTGGAAACACCATATATTTT. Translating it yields CASSSFTGNTIYF.

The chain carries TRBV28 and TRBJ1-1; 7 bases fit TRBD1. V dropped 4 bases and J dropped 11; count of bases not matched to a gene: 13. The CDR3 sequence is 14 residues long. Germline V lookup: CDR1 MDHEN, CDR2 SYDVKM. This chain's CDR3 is CASSSRLGTEGAFF. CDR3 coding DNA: TGTGCCAGCAGTTCACGACTAGGGACAGAGGGGGCTTTCTTT.

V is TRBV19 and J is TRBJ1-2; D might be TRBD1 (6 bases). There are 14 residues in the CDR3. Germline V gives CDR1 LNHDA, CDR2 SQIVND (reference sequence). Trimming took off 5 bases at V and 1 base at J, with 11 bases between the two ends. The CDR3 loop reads CASSPTGSNYGYTF. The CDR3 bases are TGTGCCAGTAGTCCGACAGGTAGTAACTATGGCTACACCTTC.

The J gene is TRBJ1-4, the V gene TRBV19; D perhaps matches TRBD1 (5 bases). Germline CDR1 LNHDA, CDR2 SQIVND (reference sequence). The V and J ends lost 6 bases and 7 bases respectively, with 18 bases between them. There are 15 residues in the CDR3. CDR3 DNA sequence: TGTGCCAGTAGCCCTGAGGACACCCGATCTGAAAAACTGTTTTTT. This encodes CASSPEDTRSEKLFF.

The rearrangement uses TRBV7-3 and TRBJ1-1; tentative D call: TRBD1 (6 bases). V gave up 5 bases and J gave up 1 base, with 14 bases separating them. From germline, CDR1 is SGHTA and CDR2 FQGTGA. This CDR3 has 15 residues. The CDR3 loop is CASSRSGGENTEAFF. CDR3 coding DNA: TGTGCCAGCAGCCGATCGGGGGGCGAGAACACTGAAGCTTTCTTT.

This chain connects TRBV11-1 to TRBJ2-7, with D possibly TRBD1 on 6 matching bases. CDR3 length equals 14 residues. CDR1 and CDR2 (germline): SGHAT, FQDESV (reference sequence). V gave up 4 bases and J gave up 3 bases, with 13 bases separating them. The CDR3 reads CASSSPGTSYEQYF. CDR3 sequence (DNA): TGTGCCAGCAGCTCCCCCGGGACAAGCTACGAGCAGTACTTC.

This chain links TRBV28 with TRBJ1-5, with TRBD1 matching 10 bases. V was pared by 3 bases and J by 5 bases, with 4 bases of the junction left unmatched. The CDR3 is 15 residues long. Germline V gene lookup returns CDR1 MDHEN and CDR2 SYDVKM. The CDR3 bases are TGTGCCAGCAGTTTCTCCGGGACAGGGGATCAGCCCCAGCATTTT. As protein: CASSFSGTGDQPQHF.

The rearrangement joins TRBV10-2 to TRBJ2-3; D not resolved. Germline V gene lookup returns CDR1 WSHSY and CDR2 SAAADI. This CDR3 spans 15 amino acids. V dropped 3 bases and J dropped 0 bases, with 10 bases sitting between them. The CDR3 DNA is TGCGCCAGCAGTGACGGCAGGATAAGCACAGATACGCAGTATTTT. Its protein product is CASSDGRISTDTQYF.

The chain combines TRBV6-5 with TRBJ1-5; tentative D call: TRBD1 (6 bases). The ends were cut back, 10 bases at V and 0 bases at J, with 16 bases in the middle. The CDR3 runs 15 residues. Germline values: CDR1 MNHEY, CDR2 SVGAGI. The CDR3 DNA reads TGTGCCACCTCCGGGGACAACTTTAGCAATCAGCCCCAGCATTTT. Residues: CATSGDNFSNQPQHF.

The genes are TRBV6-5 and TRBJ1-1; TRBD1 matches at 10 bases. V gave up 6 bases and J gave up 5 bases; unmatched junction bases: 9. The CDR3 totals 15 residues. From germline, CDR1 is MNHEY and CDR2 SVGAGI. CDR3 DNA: TGTGCCAGCAGCCGTCTTGGACAGGGGGAGACTGAAGCTTTCTTT. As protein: CASSRLGQGETEAFF.

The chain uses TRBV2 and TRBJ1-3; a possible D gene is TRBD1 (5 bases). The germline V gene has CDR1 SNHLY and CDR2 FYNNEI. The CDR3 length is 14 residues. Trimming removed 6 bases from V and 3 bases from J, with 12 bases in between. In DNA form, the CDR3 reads TGTGCCAGCAGAGGAGAGGGACTTGGAAACACCATATATTTT. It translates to CASRGEGLGNTIYF. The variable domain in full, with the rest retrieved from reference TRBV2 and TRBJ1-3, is EPEVTQTPSHQVTQMGQEVILRCVPISNHLYFYWYRQILGQKVEFLVSFYNNEISEKSEIFDDQFSVERPDGSNFTLKIRSTKLEDSAMYFCASRGEGLGNTIYFGEGSWLTVV.

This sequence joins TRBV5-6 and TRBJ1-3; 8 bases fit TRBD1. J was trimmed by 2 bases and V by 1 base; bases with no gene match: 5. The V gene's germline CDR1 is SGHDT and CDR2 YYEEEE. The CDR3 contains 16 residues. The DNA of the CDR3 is TGTGCCAGCAGCTTGCCTAGCAGGGGGCCTGGAAACACCATATATTTT. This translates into CASSLPSRGPGNTIYF.